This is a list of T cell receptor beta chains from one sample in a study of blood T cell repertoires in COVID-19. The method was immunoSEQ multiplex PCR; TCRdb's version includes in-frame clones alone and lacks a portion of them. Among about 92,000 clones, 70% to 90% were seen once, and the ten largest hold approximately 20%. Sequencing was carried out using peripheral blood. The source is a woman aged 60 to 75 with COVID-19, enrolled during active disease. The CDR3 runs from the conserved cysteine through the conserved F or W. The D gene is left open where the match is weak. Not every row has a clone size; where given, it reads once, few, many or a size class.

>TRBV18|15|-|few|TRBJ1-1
TGTGCCAGCTCACCACGAAGGGACGGGGGCACTGAAGCTTTCTTT
CASSPRRDGGTEAFF
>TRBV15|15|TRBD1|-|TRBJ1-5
TGTGCCACCAGAAGGGACAGGGGGACCCATCAGCCCCAGCATTTT
CATRRDRGTHQPQHF
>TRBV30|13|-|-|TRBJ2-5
TGTGCCTGGAGTGGGACTACCCAAGAGACCCAGTACTTC
CAWSGTTQETQYF
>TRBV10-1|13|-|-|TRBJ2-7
TGCGCCAGCAGTGAGCCAGAATCCTACGAGCAGTACTTC
CASSEPESYEQYF
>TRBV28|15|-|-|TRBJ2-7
TGTGCCAGCAGTCTGGGTGGAGCAGGGGCATACGAGCAGTACTTC
CASSLGGAGAYEQYF
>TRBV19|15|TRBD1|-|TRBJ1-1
TGTGCCAGTAGTCGCCCGGACAGGGAGAGGGCTGAAGCTTTCTTT
CASSRPDRERAEAFF
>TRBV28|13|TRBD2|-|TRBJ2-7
TGTGCCAGCAGGCTAGCGGGGTCCTGGGGGCAGTACTTC
CASRLAGSWGQYF
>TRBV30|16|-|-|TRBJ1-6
TGTGCCTGCCCTAGAGGGTTGGGCTCCTATAATTCACCCCTCCACTTT
CACPRGLGSYNSPLHF
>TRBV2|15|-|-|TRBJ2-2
TGTGCCAGCAGTGAAGAGACTCCTGATTCCGGGGAGCTGTTTTTT
CASSEETPDSGELFF
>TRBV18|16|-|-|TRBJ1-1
TGTGCCAGCTCACCATTTCCTTCAGGGGTGAACACTGAAGCTTTCTTT
CASSPFPSGVNTEAFF
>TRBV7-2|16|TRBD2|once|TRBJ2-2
TGTGCCAGCAGCCTCCTAGCGGGGGGGGGCACCGGGGAGCTGTTTTTT
CASSLLAGGGTGELFF
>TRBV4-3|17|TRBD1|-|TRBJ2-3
TGCGCCAGCAGCCAGAGCGGTGGGGACAGGCTCACAGATACGCAGTATTTT
CASSQSGGDRLTDTQYF
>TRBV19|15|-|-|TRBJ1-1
TGTGCCAGTATTGAGATGGATGGGCACCACACTGAAGCTTTCTTT
CASIEMDGHHTEAFF
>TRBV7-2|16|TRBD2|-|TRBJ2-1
TGTGCCAGCAGCTCAAGGCCGGGACTAGCGGGGAATGAGCAGTTCTTC
CASSSRPGLAGNEQFF
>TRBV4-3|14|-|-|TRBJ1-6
TGCGCCAGCAGCCCTACAGGCTATAATTCACCCCTCCACTTT
CASSPTGYNSPLHF
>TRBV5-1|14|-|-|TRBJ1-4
TGCGCCAGCAGCCCGGACAGCACAAATGAAAAACTGTTTTTT
CASSPDSTNEKLFF
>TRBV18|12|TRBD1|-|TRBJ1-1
TGTGCCAGCTCACCAGGACAGGGTGGAGCTTTCTTT
CASSPGQGGAFF
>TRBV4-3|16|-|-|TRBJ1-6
TGCGCCAGCAGCCTGAGAGGGAGCTCCTATAATTCACCCCTCCACTTT
CASSLRGSSYNSPLHF
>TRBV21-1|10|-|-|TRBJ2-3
TGTGCCCCCCGGGCAGATACGCAGTATTTT
CAPRADTQYF
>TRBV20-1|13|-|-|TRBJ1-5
TGCAGTGCTAGTACGGGATTCAATCAGCCCCAGCATTTT
CSASTGFNQPQHF
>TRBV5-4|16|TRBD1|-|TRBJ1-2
TGTGCCAGCAGCTCCGGACAGGGGGATCTTAACTATGGCTACACCTTC
CASSSGQGDLNYGYTF
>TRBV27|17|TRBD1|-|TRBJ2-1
TGTGCCAGCAGGCCGCCCCGACAGGGGTGGTCCTACAATGAGCAGTTCTTC
CASRPPRQGWSYNEQFF
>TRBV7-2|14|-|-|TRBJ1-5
TGTGCCAGCAGCTTATATGGGAGGGGTCAGCCCCAGCATTTT
CASSLYGRGQPQHF
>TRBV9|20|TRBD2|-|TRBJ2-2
TGTGCCAGCAGCGTATCGATCCCCGGGGGGGACCCACGGGGGTCCGGGGAGCTGTTTTTT
CASSVSIPGGDPRGSGELFF
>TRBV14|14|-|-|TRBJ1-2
TGTGCCAGCAGCCAAGTCGCAGGGCTTGGCGGCTACACCTTC
CASSQVAGLGGYTF
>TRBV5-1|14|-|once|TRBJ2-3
TGCGCCAGCAGCAAGGACAGCCACACAGATACGCAGTATTTT
CASSKDSHTDTQYF